This T cell receptor (beta chain) was recorded in a study of control samples from healthy donors and cancer patients. The method was immunoSEQ multiplex PCR; TCRdb's version includes in-frame clones alone and lacks a portion of them. The table shows roughly 160,000 clones, with 96% occurring only once. The germline V gene has CDR1 SQVTM and CDR2 ANQGSEA. Between the trimmed V and J ends, which lost 4 bases and 5 bases, there was a span of 3 bases. The CDR3 is 10 residues long. The clonotype was recovered from a woman aged 25-40 years in good health. The sequenced sample was blood. This chain links TRBV29-1 with TRBJ2-1; D is unclear. The CDR3 DNA follows: TGCAGCGTTGCGAACAATGAGCAGTTCTTC. As protein: CSVANNEQFF.